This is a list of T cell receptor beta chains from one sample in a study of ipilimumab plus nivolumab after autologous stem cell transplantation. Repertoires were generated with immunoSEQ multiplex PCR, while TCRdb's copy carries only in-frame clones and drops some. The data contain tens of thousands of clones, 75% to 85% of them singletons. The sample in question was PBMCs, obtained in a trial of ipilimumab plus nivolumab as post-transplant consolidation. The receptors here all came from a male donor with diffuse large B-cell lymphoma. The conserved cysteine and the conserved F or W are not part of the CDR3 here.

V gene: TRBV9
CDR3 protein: ASSVALARYNEQF

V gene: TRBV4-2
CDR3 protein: ASSQPGGSSGNTIY

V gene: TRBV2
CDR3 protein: AGSQTEGTEAF

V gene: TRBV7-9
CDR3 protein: ASSSRRTGGDYGYT

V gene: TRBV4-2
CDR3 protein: ASSPGREDTQY

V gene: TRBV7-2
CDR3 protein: ASSLARAGGFETQY

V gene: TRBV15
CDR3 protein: ATSRDRQETQY

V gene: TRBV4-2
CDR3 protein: ASSERRQGVKNIQY

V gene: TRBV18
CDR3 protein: ASSPVSGTGIKNEQF

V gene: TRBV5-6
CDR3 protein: ASSTSSDTQY

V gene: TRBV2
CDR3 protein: ASSGWTSGGITPRGEQF

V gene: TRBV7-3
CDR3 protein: ASSASSSRYNEQF

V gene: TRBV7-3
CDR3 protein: ANLAGGIQETQY

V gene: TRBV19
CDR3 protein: ASSIALLSNQPQH

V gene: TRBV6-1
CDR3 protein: ASTSLPGPIYEQY

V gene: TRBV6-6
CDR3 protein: ASSWDRTADQPQH

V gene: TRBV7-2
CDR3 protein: ASSTRQGAGGYT

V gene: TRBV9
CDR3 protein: ASSAGTSGGRYEQY

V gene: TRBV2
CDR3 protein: ASSDRTPLAGSADTQY

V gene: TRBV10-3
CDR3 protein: AISPGNTEAF